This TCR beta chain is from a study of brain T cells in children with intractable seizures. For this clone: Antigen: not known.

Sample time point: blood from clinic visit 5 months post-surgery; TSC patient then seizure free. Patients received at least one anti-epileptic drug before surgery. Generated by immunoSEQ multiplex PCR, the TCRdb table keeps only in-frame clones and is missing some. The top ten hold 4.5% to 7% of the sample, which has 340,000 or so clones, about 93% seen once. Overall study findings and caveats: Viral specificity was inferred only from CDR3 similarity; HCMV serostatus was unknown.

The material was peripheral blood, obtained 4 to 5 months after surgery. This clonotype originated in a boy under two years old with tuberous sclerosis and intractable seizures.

The DNA of the CDR3 is TGTGCCATCACCAAGAGTGGGGCCAAGGACGGGGAGCAGTTCTTC. Translation gives CAITKSGAKDGEQFF. V gene TRBV10-3 combines with J gene TRBJ2-1; TRBD1 might be the D (5 bases). This CDR3 has 15 amino acids. Germline V lookup: CDR1 ENHRY, CDR2 SYGVKD. V was pared by 7 bases and J by 10 bases, with 23 bases between.